The sequence of this T cell receptor (beta chain) was determined in a study of T-cell reconstitution after alpha-beta-depleted transplantation in children. Unique molecular identifiers featured in how the TCRbeta library was prepared. TCRdb re-derived calls from the PCR reads in MiXCR, one entry per CDR3 protein. Altogether around 130,000 distinct CDR3 sequences are present, 8% to 10% being singletons, with the ten largest covering 24%. This clonotype was seen repeatedly, ten times or more. The CDR3 consists of 13 residues. Trimming removed 5 bases at V and 8 bases at J, with 12 bases between. Germline assignment: CDR1 SGHTA and CDR2 FQGNSA.

Sequenced material: PBMCs, mostly from graft donor cells, taken 180 days after TCRalphabeta/CD19-depleted stem cell transplant. This clonotype was sampled from a girl in the first two years of life who had a stem cell transplant for combined immunodeficiency, so the T cells may come from the graft donor. This chain connects TRBV7-2 to TRBJ1-4; no reliable D call. CDR3: CASSPGSREKLFF. As DNA, the CDR3 is TGTGCCAGCAGCCCGGGGAGCCGGGAAAAACTGTTTTTT.